This TCR beta chain was sequenced in a study of tumor-infiltrating lymphocytes in primary liver carcinoma. Study background: Productive TCRbeta reads per sample were roughly 3.5 to 7.5 million, not differing by tissue. Study findings and constraints: The study found only about 7-24% of top clones in all five tumor regions.

The investigators made TCR beta cDNA from approximately 0.5 ug total RNA, using a constant-region primer. Employing slightly modified ARM-PCR, three nested multiplex PCR rounds were run, and these gave rise to the TCR beta libraries. TRBV1-TRBV30 forward primers and a C-beta reverse primer were used in the first two PCR rounds, which each ran for about 11 cycles. One entry per CDR3 protein results from TCRdb running MiXCR on the multiplex PCR reads. The sample yields 90,000 to 140,000 distinct CDR3 sequences, around 83% seen once. The trim removed 4 bases at V and 6 bases at J, leaving 17 bases unmatched. Germline V gives CDR1 GTSNPN, CDR2 SVGIG (reference sequence). The CDR3 runs 17 residues. Points on this clonotype: Its matching antigen is unknown.

From unsorted bulk tissue weighing roughly 17-31 mg, DNA and RNA were co-extracted. V gene TRBV30 combines with J gene TRBJ2-2; 7 bases are shared with TRBD2. The origin of this receptor is a man in his forties with primary liver carcinoma and hepatitis B virus infection. The sequencing input was liver tumor tissue from sampling region 3. Subset in this sample: tumor region T3, left-lateral pole. The CDR3 DNA follows: TGTGCCTGGATTGGTAGCGGGTGGCCGATAAACGCCGGGGAGCTGTTTTTT. Translation gives CAWIGSGWPINAGELFF.